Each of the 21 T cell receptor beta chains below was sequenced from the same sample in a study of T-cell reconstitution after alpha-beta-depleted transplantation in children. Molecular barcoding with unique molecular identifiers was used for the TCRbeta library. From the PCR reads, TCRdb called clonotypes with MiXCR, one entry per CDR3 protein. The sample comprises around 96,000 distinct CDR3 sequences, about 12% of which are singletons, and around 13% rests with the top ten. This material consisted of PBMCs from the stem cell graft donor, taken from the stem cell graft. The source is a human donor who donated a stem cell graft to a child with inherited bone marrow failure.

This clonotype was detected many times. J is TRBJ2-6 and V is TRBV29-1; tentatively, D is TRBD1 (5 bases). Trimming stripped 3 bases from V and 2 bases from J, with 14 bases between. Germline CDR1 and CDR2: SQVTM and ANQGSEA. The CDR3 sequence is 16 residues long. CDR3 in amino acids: CSVDIASRAGANVLTF. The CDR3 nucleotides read TGCAGCGTTGATATCGCTTCCAGGGCTGGGGCCAACGTCCTGACTTTC. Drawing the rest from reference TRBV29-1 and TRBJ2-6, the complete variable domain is SAVISQKPSRDICQRGTSLTIQCQVDSQVTMMFWYRQQPGQSLTLIATANQGSEATYESGFVIDKFPISRPNLTFSTLTVSNMSPEDSSIYLCSVDIASRAGANVLTFGAGSRLTVL.

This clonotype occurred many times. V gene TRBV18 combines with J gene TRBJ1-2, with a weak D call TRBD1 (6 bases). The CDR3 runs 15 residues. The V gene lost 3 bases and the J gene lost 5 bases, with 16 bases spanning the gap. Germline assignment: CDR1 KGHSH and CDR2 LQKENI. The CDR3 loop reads CASSPQPGAAYGYTF. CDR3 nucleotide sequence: TGTGCCAGCTCACCTCAACCGGGGGCCGCTTATGGCTACACCTTC.

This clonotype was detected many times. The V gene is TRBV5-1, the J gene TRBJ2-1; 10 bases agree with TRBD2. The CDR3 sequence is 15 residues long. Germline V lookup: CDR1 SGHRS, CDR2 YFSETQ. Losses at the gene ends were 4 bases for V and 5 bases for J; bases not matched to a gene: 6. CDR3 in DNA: TGCGCCAGCAGCCCCTCTAGCGGGAGAAACAATGAGCAGTTCTTC. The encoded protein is CASSPSSGRNNEQFF. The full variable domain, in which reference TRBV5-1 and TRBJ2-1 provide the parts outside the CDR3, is KAGVTQTPRYLIKTRGQQVTLSCSPISGHRSVSWYQQTPGQGLQFLFEYFSETQRNKGNFPGRFSGRQFSNSRSEMNVSTLELGDSALYLCASSPSSGRNNEQFFGPGTRLTVL.

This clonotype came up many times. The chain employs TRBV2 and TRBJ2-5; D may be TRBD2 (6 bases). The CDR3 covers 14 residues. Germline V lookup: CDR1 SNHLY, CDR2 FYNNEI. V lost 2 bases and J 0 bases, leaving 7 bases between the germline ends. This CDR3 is CASSEQRDQETQYF. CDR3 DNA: TGTGCCAGCAGTGAACAGCGGGACCAAGAGACCCAGTACTTC.

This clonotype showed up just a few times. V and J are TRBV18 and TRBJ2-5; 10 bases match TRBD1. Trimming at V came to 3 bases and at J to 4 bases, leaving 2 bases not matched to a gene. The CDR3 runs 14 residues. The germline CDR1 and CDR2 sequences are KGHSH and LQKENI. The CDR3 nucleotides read TGTGCCAGCTCACCGACAGGGGGCAGAGAGACCCAGTACTTC. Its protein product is CASSPTGGRETQYF.

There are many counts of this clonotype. CDR3: CAIMRGNTGELFF. DNA for the CDR3: TGTGCCATCATGAGAGGGAACACCGGGGAGCTGTTTTTT. J is TRBJ2-2 and V is TRBV10-3; D is undetermined. CDR3 size: 13 residues. V shed 7 bases and J shed 1 base, with 7 bases lying between them. Germline lookup yields CDR1 ENHRY and CDR2 SYGVKD.

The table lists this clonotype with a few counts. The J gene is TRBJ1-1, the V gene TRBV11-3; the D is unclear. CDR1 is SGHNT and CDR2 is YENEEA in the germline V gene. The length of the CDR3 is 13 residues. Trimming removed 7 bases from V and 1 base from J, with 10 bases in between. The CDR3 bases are TGTGCCAGCACCCAGACGGGGAACACTGAAGCTTTCTTT. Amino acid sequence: CASTQTGNTEAFF. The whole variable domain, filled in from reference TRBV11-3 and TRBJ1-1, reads EAGVVQSPRYKIIEKKQPVAFWCNPISGHNTLYWYLQNLGQGPELLIRYENEEAVDDSQLPKDRFSAERLKGVDSTLKIQPAELGDSAVYLCASTQTGNTEAFFGQGTRLTVV.

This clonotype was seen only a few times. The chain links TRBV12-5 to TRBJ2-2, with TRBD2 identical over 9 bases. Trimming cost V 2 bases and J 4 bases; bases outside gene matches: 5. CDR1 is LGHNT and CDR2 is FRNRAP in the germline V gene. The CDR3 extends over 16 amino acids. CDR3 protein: CASGLSPSGATGELFF. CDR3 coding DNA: TGTGCTAGTGGTTTGAGCCCTAGCGGGGCCACCGGGGAGCTGTTTTTT.

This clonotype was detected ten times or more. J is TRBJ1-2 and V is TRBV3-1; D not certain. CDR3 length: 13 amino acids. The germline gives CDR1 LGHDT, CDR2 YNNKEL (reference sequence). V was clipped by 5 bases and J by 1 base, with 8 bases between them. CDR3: CASSGDFNYGYTF. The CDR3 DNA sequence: TGTGCCAGCAGCGGGGATTTTAACTATGGCTACACCTTC. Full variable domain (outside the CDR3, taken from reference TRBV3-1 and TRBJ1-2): DTAVSQTPKYLVTQMGNDKSIKCEQNLGHDTMYWYKQDSKKFLKIMFSYNNKELIINETVPNRFSPKSPDKAHLNLHINSLELGDSAVYFCASSGDFNYGYTFGSGTRLTVV.

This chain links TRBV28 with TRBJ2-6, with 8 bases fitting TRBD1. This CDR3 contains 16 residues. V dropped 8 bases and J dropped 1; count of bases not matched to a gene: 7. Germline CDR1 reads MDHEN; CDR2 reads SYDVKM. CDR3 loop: CASSGQGISGANVLTF. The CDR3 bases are TGTGCCAGCTCCGGACAGGGTATTTCTGGGGCCAACGTCCTGACTTTC.

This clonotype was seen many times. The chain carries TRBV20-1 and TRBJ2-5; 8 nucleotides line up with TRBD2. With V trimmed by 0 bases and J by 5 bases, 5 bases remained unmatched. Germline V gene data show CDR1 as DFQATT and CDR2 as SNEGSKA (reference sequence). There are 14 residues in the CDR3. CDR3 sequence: CSARDPGGRETQYF. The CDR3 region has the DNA TGCAGTGCTAGAGACCCGGGGGGGCGGGAGACCCAGTACTTC.

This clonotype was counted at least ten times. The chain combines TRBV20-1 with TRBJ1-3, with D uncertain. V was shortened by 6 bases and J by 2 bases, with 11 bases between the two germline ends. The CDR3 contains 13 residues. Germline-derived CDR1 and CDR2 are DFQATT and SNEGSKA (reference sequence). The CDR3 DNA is TGCAGTGCCACTTCGGGGACTGGAAACACCATATATTTT. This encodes CSATSGTGNTIYF.

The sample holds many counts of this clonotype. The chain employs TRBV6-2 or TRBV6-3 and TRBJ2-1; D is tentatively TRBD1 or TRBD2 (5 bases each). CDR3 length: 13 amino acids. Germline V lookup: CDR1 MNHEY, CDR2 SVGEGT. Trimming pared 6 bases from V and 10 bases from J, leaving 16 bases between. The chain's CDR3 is CASSHGTPVEQFF. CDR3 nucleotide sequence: TGTGCCAGCAGCCACGGGACGCCGGTCGAGCAGTTCTTC.

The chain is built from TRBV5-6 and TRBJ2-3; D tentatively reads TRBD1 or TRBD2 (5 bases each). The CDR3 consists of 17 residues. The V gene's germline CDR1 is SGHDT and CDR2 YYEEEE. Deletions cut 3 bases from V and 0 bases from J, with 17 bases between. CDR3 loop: CASSSGQSVTSTDTQYF. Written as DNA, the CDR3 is TGTGCCAGCAGCTCGGGGCAAAGCGTCACTAGCACAGATACGCAGTATTTT.

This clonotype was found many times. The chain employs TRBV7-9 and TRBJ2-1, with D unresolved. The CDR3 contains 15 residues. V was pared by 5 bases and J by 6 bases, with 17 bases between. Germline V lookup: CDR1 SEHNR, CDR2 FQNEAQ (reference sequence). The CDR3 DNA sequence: TGTGCCAGCAGCCCACACCCGGACGGAGCCAATGAGCAGTTCTTC. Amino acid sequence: CASSPHPDGANEQFF.

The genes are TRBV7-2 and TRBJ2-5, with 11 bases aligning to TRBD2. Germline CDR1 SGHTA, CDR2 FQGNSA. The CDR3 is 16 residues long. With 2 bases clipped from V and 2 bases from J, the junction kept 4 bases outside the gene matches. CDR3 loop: CASSLIRTSGQETQYF. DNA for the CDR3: TGTGCCAGCAGCTTAATTCGGACTAGCGGGCAAGAGACCCAGTACTTC.

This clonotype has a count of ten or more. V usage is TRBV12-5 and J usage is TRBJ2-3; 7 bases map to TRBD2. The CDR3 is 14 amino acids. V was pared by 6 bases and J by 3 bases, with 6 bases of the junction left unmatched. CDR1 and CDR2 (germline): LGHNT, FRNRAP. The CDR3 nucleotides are TGTGCTAGTGGCTCTGGCGGGAGTACAGATACGCAGTATTTT. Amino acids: CASGSGGSTDTQYF.

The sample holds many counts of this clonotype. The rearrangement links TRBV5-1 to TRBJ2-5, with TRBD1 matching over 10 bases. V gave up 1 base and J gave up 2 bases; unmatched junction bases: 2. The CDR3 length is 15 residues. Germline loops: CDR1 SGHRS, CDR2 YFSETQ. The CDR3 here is CASSLMGQGQETQYF. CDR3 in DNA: TGCGCCAGCAGCTTGATGGGACAGGGGCAAGAGACCCAGTACTTC.

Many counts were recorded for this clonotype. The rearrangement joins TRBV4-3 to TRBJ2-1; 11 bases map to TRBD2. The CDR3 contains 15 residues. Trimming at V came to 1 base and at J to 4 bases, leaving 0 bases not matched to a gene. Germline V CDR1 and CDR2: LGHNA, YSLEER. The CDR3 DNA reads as TGCGCCAGCAGCCAAGGACTAGCGGGGTACAATGAGCAGTTCTTC. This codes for CASSQGLAGYNEQFF.

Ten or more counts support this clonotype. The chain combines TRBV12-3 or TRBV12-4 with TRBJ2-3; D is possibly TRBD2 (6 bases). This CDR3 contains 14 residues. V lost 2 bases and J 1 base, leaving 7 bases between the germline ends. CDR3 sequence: CASSLRGGTDTQYF. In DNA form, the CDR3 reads TGTGCCAGCAGTTTACGCGGGGGCACAGATACGCAGTATTTT.

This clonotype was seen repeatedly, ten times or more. The CDR3 DNA follows: TGTGCCAGCAGTTCTTGGACTAGCGTAAACAATGAGCAGTTCTTC. It translates to CASSSWTSVNNEQFF. V usage is TRBV12-3 or TRBV12-4 and J usage is TRBJ2-1; 9 positions match TRBD2. Trimming removed 4 bases from V and 5 bases from J; junction bases left unmatched: 6. The CDR3 length is 15 residues.